A selection of T cell receptor beta chains follows, all from one sample in a study of regulatory T cells in long-lasting Graves disease. TCRdb reprocessed the multiplex PCR reads with MiXCR, giving one entry per CDR3 protein. The profile shows 250,000 to 300,000 distinct CDR3 sequences, about 18% of them singletons. A further study also used this sample, focusing on T cells in Graves' hyperthyroidism and ophthalmopathy.

This sample comprised peripheral blood mononuclear cells (PBMCs), obtained at new diagnosis, from a patient treated with antithyroid drugs. These receptors were taken from a woman in her twenties or thirties with Graves disease. Both conserved end residues are part of each CDR3. The D gene is left open where the match is weak. The size entry is marked missing in some rows and otherwise reads once, few, many or a size class.

TRBV18	-	many	TRBJ2-5	TGTGCCAGCGTCCGGGGACTCCAAGAGACCCAGTACTTC	CASVRGLQETQYF
TRBV19	TRBD2	-	TRBJ2-5	TGTGCCAGTAGTATAGGCTATACAGCGGGGGGCCAAGAGACCCAGTACTTC	CASSIGYTAGGQETQYF
TRBV14	-	many	TRBJ1-1	TGTGCCAGCAGCCAATGGGCCACAACTGAAGCTTTCTTT	CASSQWATTEAFF
TRBV14	TRBD1	many	TRBJ1-1	TGTGCCAGCAGCCAGTGGACAGGGCGGAACACTGAAGCTTTCTTT	CASSQWTGRNTEAFF
TRBV19	-	-	TRBJ1-3	TGTGCCAGTAGTCTGGACGGTGGCCGAGCTGGAAACACCATATATTTT	CASSLDGGRAGNTIYF
TRBV6-1	-	many	TRBJ1-1	TGTGCCAGCAGTCCATACAGAACCAGGGGTGAAGCTTTCTTT	CASSPYRTRGEAFF
TRBV5-1	TRBD1	-	TRBJ2-7	TGCGCCAGCAGTTCCCCGGGACAGCCCTACGAGCAGTACTTC	CASSSPGQPYEQYF
TRBV7-8	TRBD2	many	TRBJ2-1	TGTGCCAGCAACCCGTCGGATCTAGCGGGGGACTACAATGAGCAGTTCTTC	CASNPSDLAGDYNEQFF
TRBV20-1	TRBD2	once	TRBJ2-1	TGCAGTGCCCGCAGCGGGGGGGCCGGCTACAATGAGCAGTTCTTC	CSARSGGAGYNEQFF
TRBV6-2/TRBV6-3	-	many	TRBJ1-1	TGTGCCAGCAGTTACAAGAACACTGAAGCTTTCTTT	CASSYKNTEAFF